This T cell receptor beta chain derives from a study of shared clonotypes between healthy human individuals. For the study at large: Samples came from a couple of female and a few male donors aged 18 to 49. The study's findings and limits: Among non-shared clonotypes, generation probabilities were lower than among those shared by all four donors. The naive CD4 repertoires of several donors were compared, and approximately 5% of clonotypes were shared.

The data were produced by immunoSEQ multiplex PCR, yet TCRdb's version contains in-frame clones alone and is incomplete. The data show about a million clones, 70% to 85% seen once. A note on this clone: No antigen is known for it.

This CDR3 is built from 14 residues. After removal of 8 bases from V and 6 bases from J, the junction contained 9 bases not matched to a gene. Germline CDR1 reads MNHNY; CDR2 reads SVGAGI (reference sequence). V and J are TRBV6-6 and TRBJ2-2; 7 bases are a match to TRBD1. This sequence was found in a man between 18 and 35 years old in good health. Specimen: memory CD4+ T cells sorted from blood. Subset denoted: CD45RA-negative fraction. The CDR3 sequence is CASLLQGPPGELFF. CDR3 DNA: TGTGCCAGCCTATTACAGGGGCCCCCCGGGGAGCTGTTTTTT.